The 14 T cell receptor beta chains presented below share a single source sample, sequenced in a study of T-cell memory formation after mild COVID-19. Each CDR3 protein is one row after TCRdb ran MiXCR on the 5' RACE reads. In the table there are approximately 210,000 distinct CDR3 sequences, 8% to 11% of which are singletons. Sequencing used PBMCs or a T cell subset sorted from them (not recorded which). Receptors were obtained from a man younger than 30 who had mild COVID-19 (a few samples of this study predate the infection). Cell type and time point are not known.

The chain employs TRBV12-3 or TRBV12-4 and TRBJ2-5, with a weak D call TRBD2 (5 bases). The CDR3 has 14 amino acids. Trimming removed 3 bases from V and 5 bases from J, with 13 bases in between. In DNA, the CDR3 is TGTGCCAGCAGTTTTATGTCCGGGGAGGAGACCCAGTACTTC. This gives the protein CASSFMSGEETQYF.

This clonotype has just a few counts. The chain carries TRBV10-1 and TRBJ2-4, with a tentative D call TRBD1 (6 bases). Germline V CDR1 and CDR2: WNHNN, SYGVQD (reference sequence). This CDR3 region has 13 residues. Trimming removed 4 bases from V and 6 bases from J, with 10 bases in between. Here the CDR3 DNA reads TGCGCCAGCAGTGCAGGGGAACCAAACATTCAGTACTTC. Amino acids: CASSAGEPNIQYF.

This clonotype showed up just a few times. The chain has TRBV18 and TRBJ1-2; TRBD1 matches 7 bases. The germline V gene has CDR1 KGHSH and CDR2 LQKENI. V shed 5 bases, J shed 8 bases, and the junction held 8 bases outside the gene matches. CDR3 length equals 13 residues. Here the CDR3 DNA reads TGTGCCAGCTCATCGGGGACAGCGGCAGGCTACACCTTC. Protein product: CASSSGTAAGYTF.

In this sample, this clonotype turned up a few times. The V gene is TRBV6-5, the J gene TRBJ1-1; D remains ambiguous. Trimming cost V 0 bases and J 4 bases, with 6 bases left between them. There are 13 residues in the CDR3. Germline values: CDR1 MNHEY, CDR2 SVGAGI. CDR3 DNA sequence: TGTGCCAGCAGTTACTCGAGAGCCACTGAAGCTTTCTTT. Amino acids: CASSYSRATEAFF.

This chain joins TRBV20-1 and TRBJ2-3; TRBD2 matches 7 bases. J lost 4 bases, V lost 6 bases, and 7 bases had no gene match. Germline V gene lookup returns CDR1 DFQATT and CDR2 SNEGSKA (reference sequence). This CDR3 region has 13 residues. As DNA, the CDR3 is TGCAGTGCAAGCGGGATGGGTGCAGATACGCAGTATTTT. Translated, it gives CSASGMGADTQYF.

This clonotype was counted between two and nine times. The rearrangement uses TRBV5-1 and TRBJ2-3; 11 bases fit TRBD2. The germline V gene has CDR1 SGHRS and CDR2 YFSETQ. J lost 2 bases, V lost 4 bases, and 9 bases had no gene match. CDR3 length equals 17 residues. In DNA form, the CDR3 reads TGCGCCAGCAGCCCCGGTCCACTAGCGGGGGACACAGATACGCAGTATTTT. Translation: CASSPGPLAGDTDTQYF.

V gene TRBV7-2 combines with J gene TRBJ1-5, with D maybe TRBD1 (5 bases). The CDR3 is made up of 14 amino acids. Germline CDR1 and CDR2: SGHTA and FQGNSA. The V end lost 5 bases, the J end lost 7 bases, and 15 bases lay between the germline ends. CDR3: CASSPGSLGQPQHF. The DNA of the CDR3 is TGTGCCAGCAGCCCAGGGTCATTAGGACAGCCCCAGCATTTT.

This clonotype showed up many times. This chain joins TRBV7-2 and TRBJ2-5; D is ambiguous. Trimming shortened V by 5 bases and J by 2 bases, and 9 bases separated the two germline ends. Germline values: CDR1 SGHTA, CDR2 FQGNSA. The CDR3 totals 13 residues. CDR3 sequence: CASSTQVQETQYF. CDR3 coding DNA: TGTGCCAGCAGCACGCAGGTTCAAGAGACCCAGTACTTC.

The chain recombines TRBV7-2 with TRBJ2-7, with 11 bases aligning to TRBD1. The germline gives CDR1 SGHTA, CDR2 FQGNSA. V was pared by 5 bases and J by 3 bases, with 6 bases of the junction left unmatched. This CDR3 region has 15 residues. CDR3 protein: CASSLRTGGRYEQYF. The CDR3 DNA reads as TGTGCCAGCAGCCTCCGGACAGGGGGCCGCTACGAGCAGTACTTC.

This clonotype showed up just a few times. The V and J genes are TRBV7-2 and TRBJ1-4, with TRBD1 identical over 7 bases. Trimming took 5 bases from V and 2 from J; bases not matched to a gene: 2. This CDR3 comprises 14 residues. CDR1 is SGHTA and CDR2 is FQGNSA in the germline V gene. The CDR3 bases are TGTGCCAGCAGCCTGACAGGGACTAATGAAAAACTGTTTTTT. Amino acid sequence: CASSLTGTNEKLFF.

This clonotype was observed a handful of times. The genes are TRBV15 and TRBJ2-3, with D hard to call. The CDR3 loop spans 14 amino acids. V was pared by 4 bases and J by 4 bases, with 12 bases between. Germline V lookup: CDR1 LNHNV, CDR2 YYDKDF (reference sequence). For the CDR3, the DNA is TGTGCCACCAGCATCAATGGACCTTCAGATACGCAGTATTTT. It translates to CATSINGPSDTQYF.

This clonotype appeared many times. This CDR3 is CASSQEGGYGYTF. CDR3 DNA: TGCGCCAGCAGCCAAGAGGGGGGTTATGGCTACACCTTC. The V gene is TRBV4-3, the J gene TRBJ1-2, with D possibly being TRBD1 (5 bases). Germline CDR1 is LGHNA and CDR2 is YSLEER. This CDR3 region has 13 residues. V was trimmed by 0 bases and J by 5 bases, leaving 7 bases between them.

This clonotype was observed a few times. J is TRBJ2-3 and V is TRBV25-1; no clear D gene. The CDR3 has 14 amino acids. The germline V and J ends were trimmed by 5 bases and 0 bases, with 9 bases remaining between them. CDR1 and CDR2 from the germline V gene are MGHDK and SYGVNS. As DNA, the CDR3 is TGTGCCAGCAGTATAGCTTCTAGCACAGATACGCAGTATTTT. Protein: CASSIASSTDTQYF.

V usage is TRBV5-1 and J usage is TRBJ2-5; TRBD2 might be the D (6 bases). This CDR3 has 14 residues. The V and J ends lost 4 bases and 4 bases respectively, with 14 bases between them. Germline CDR1 SGHRS, CDR2 YFSETQ. The CDR3 DNA is TGCGCCAGCAGCCCGCGACTAGGCGGAGAGACCCAGTACTTC. Its protein is CASSPRLGGETQYF.